This entry lists 9 T cell receptor beta chains sequenced from one sample in a study of T cell responses to AZD1222 COVID-19 vaccine. Libraries were prepared by immunoSEQ multiplex PCR; TCRdb keeps only in-frame clonotypes and omits some of them. Counted here are 150,000 or so clones, 86% occurring once; the ten biggest clones make up 5.5%. This specimen was peripheral blood, taken on day 0 of MenACWY control vaccination. The origin of the receptors is an adult in good health.

The chain combines TRBV5-4 with TRBJ2-5, with D uncertain. The CDR3 runs to 11 residues. Trimming shortened V by 0 bases and J by 7 bases, and 4 bases separated the two germline ends. Germline CDR1 SGHNT, CDR2 YYREEE (reference sequence). The CDR3 nucleotides read TGTGCCAGCAGCTTGGGGGCGACCCAGTACTTC. Protein product: CASSLGATQYF.

This chain uses TRBV5-8 with TRBJ1-4; D gene ambiguous. This CDR3 comprises 15 residues. The germline CDR1 and CDR2 sequences are SGHTS and YDEGEE. The V and J ends lost 4 bases and 7 bases respectively, with 17 bases between them. The CDR3 loop reads CASSPGEAGSEKLFF. Here the CDR3 DNA reads TGTGCCAGCAGCCCCGGGGAGGCAGGAAGTGAAAAACTGTTTTTT.

This chain links TRBV28 with TRBJ2-1; D unclear. The CDR3 contains 14 residues. The germline V gene encodes CDR1 MDHEN and CDR2 SYDVKM. Trimming cost V 5 bases and J 2 bases, with 10 bases left between them. The CDR3 DNA is TGTGCCAGCAGTCAATTGGGCACCTACAATGAGCAGTTCTTC. This translates into CASSQLGTYNEQFF.

The chain uses TRBV5-1 and TRBJ1-1; tentatively, D is TRBD1 (6 bases). The CDR3 loop spans 15 amino acids. V was trimmed by 4 bases and J by 1 base, leaving 14 bases between them. CDR1 SGHRS and CDR2 YFSETQ come from the germline V gene. Written as DNA, the CDR3 is TGCGCCAGCAGCATACTACAGGGTCAGAACACTGAAGCTTTCTTT. Its protein product is CASSILQGQNTEAFF.

The chain employs TRBV28 and TRBJ1-2; D is possibly TRBD1 (5 bases). CDR3 length: 15 amino acids. CDR1 is MDHEN, CDR2 SYDVKM, per germline. Trimming cost V 5 bases and J 4 bases, with 17 bases left between them. This CDR3 reads CASSTKWGYAYGYTF. The DNA for the CDR3 is TGTGCCAGCAGTACTAAGTGGGGGTATGCCTATGGCTACACCTTC.

The chain uses TRBV11-2 and TRBJ1-1; D gene uncertain. This CDR3 spans 13 amino acids. V shed 5 bases and J shed 2 bases, with 9 bases lying between them. From germline, CDR1 is SGHAT and CDR2 FQNNGV. CDR3 residues: CASSTFFNTEAFF. CDR3 nucleotide sequence: TGTGCCAGCAGCACATTTTTTAACACTGAAGCTTTCTTT.

This clone was observed once. The chain combines TRBV13 with TRBJ1-3, with D possibly TRBD1 on 5 matching bases. The V end was cut by 5 bases, the J end by 1 base, with 9 bases between. Germline V gene lookup returns CDR1 PRHDT and CDR2 FYEKMQ (reference sequence). The CDR3 has 14 residues. CDR3 in amino acids: CASSPGHSGNTIYF. The CDR3 coding sequence is TGTGCCAGCAGCCCAGGACATTCTGGAAACACCATATATTTT. Drawing the rest from reference TRBV13 and TRBJ1-3, the complete variable domain is AAGVIQSPRHLIKEKRETATLKCYPIPRHDTVYWYQQGPGQDPQFLISFYEKMQSDKGSIPDRFSAQQFSDYHSELNMSSLELGDSALYFCASSPGHSGNTIYFGEGSWLTVV.

This clone was seen more than once but under ten times. The rearrangement joins TRBV5-8 to TRBJ1-2; no definite D call. Germline values: CDR1 SGHTS, CDR2 YDEGEE. The CDR3 is 14 amino acids. Trimming pared 4 bases from V and 2 bases from J, leaving 12 bases between. The chain's CDR3 is CASSQPTWNYGYTF. CDR3 nucleotide sequence: TGTGCCAGCAGCCAACCGACTTGGAACTATGGCTACACCTTC. The full variable domain, with the rest looked up from reference TRBV5-8 and TRBJ1-2, is EAGVTQSPTHLIKTRGQQATLRCSPISGHTSVYWYQQALGLGLQFLLWYDEGEERNRGNFPPRFSGRQFPNYSSELNVNALELEDSALYLCASSQPTWNYGYTFGSGTRLTVV.

This clone was recorded only once. CDR3 nucleotide sequence: TGTGCCAGCAGTTTAATTTCGAGGGGCCTGTTAGCTAACTATGGCTACACCTTC. This encodes CASSLISRGLLANYGYTF. This chain joins TRBV28 and TRBJ1-2, with D possibly being TRBD1 (5 bases). The CDR3 totals 18 residues. The V end was cut by 2 bases, the J end by 0 bases, with 19 bases between. Germline V gene sequence: CDR1 MDHEN, CDR2 SYDVKM.